A single sample is the source of the 17 T cell receptor beta chains below, sequenced in a study of blood T cell repertoires in COVID-19. TCRdb keeps only in-frame clones here, not all; method: immunoSEQ multiplex PCR. Of more than 85,000 clones listed, over 65% are singletons. Specimen: peripheral blood. The receptors originated from a woman aged 80 or over with acute or convalescent COVID-19.

The rearrangement joins TRBV3-1 (or the pseudogene TRBV3-2) to TRBJ1-2; 9 bases align to TRBD1. J lost 4 bases, V lost 4 bases, and 1 base had no gene match. CDR3 length: 13 amino acids. Germline CDR1 reads LGHDT; CDR2 reads YNNKEL (reference sequence). The CDR3 DNA follows: TGTGCCAGCAGCCCGGGACAGGGCTATGGCTACACCTTC. Amino acid sequence: CASSPGQGYGYTF.

The chain employs TRBV6-5 and TRBJ1-1; 7 bases are shared with TRBD1. J gave up 2 bases and V 9 bases, and 9 bases lay outside the gene matches. The CDR3 consists of 14 residues. Germline V gene data show CDR1 as MNHEY and CDR2 as SVGAGI. The CDR3 DNA sequence: TGTGCCAGTGCCCCGGGACAGAGAAACACTGAAGCTTTCTTT. It encodes CASAPGQRNTEAFF.

This clone appeared a few times. The chain employs TRBV29-1 and TRBJ1-3; possibly TRBD1 for D (6 bases). Trimming removed 6 bases from V and 1 base from J, with 10 bases in between. This CDR3 has 13 amino acids. Germline CDR1 reads SQVTM; CDR2 reads ANQGSEA. CDR3 sequence: CSVTGTSGNTIYF. In nucleotides, the CDR3 is TGCAGCGTGACAGGCACTTCTGGAAACACCATATATTTT. Combining the CDR3 with reference TRBV29-1 and TRBJ1-3 gives the whole variable domain SAVISQKPSRDICQRGTSLTIQCQVDSQVTMMFWYRQQPGQSLTLIATANQGSEATYESGFVIDKFPISRPNLTFSTLTVSNMSPEDSSIYLCSVTGTSGNTIYFGEGSWLTVV.

The chain employs TRBV5-1 and TRBJ1-4, with 9 bases lining up with TRBD1. The CDR3 runs 14 residues. Trimming took 1 base from V and 8 from J; bases not matched to a gene: 3. The germline V gene encodes CDR1 SGHRS and CDR2 YFSETQ. The CDR3 nucleotides are TGCGCCAGCAGCTTGCAGGGGACAGGGGAAAAACTGTTTTTT. This sequence encodes CASSLQGTGEKLFF.

The rearrangement uses TRBV6-2 or TRBV6-3 and TRBJ2-7, with 8 positions matching TRBD1. In germline, CDR1 is MNHEY, CDR2 SVGEGT. This CDR3 contains 14 residues. Trimming at V came to 6 bases and at J to 4 bases, leaving 8 bases not matched to a gene. The CDR3 reads CASSLDRGRYEQYF. CDR3 DNA: TGTGCCAGCAGCCTCGACAGGGGAAGGTACGAGCAGTACTTC.

This chain links TRBV29-1 with TRBJ1-2, with TRBD1 identical over 10 bases. Germline V lookup: CDR1 SQVTM, CDR2 ANQGSEA. This CDR3 has 16 residues. Germline trimming cut 3 bases from V and 5 bases from J; bases unmatched to any gene: 12. The CDR3: CSVETRTGGRIYGYTF. The CDR3 region has the DNA TGCAGCGTTGAGACAAGGACAGGGGGGAGAATATATGGCTACACCTTC.

This clone was recorded a few times. This chain uses TRBV5-1 with TRBJ1-1; D might be TRBD1 (6 bases). CDR1 is SGHRS and CDR2 is YFSETQ in the germline V gene. The CDR3 contains 14 residues. Trimming removed 0 bases at V and 2 bases at J, with 8 bases between. CDR3 sequence (DNA): TGCGCCAGCAGCTTGGGACAGGCTAACACTGAAGCTTTCTTT. Amino acids: CASSLGQANTEAFF.

In this sample, this clone turned up once. The chain has TRBV5-6 and TRBJ2-7, with a possible D match to TRBD1 (5 bases). V lost 4 bases and J 2 bases, leaving 10 bases between the germline ends. This CDR3 contains 13 residues. CDR1 and CDR2 (germline): SGHDT, YYEEEE. The DNA of the CDR3 is TGTGCCAGCAGCCCGGACACTGCCTACGAGCAGTACTTC. As protein: CASSPDTAYEQYF.

V gene TRBV9 combines with J gene TRBJ2-5; the D gene is possibly TRBD1 (6 bases). The CDR3 spans 16 residues. V lost 0 bases, J lost 1 base, and 13 bases lay in between. CDR1 and CDR2 from the germline V gene are SGDLS and YYNGEE. The CDR3 region is CASSVVPDSFQETQYF. The CDR3 DNA reads TGTGCCAGCAGCGTAGTTCCGGACAGTTTCCAAGAGACCCAGTACTTC.

Only a few counts were recorded for this clone. The chain employs TRBV5-1 and TRBJ1-6; 8 bases line up with TRBD1. CDR1 SGHRS and CDR2 YFSETQ come from the germline V gene. The CDR3 length is 16 residues. The ends lost 2 bases at V and 9 bases at J; junction bases unmatched: 10. CDR3 DNA sequence: TGCGCCAGCAGCTTTGGACAGGGCGCCTTAGCTTCACCCCTCCACTTT. Its translation: CASSFGQGALASPLHF.

J is TRBJ2-7 and V is TRBV29-1, with 8 nucleotides matching TRBD1. Germline loops: CDR1 SQVTM, CDR2 ANQGSEA. The trim removed 7 bases at V and 1 base at J, leaving 9 bases unmatched. The CDR3 covers 14 residues. This CDR3 reads CSAADRELSYEQYF. CDR3 nucleotides: TGCAGCGCTGCGGACAGGGAATTGTCCTACGAGCAGTACTTC.

This sequence joins TRBV7-9 and TRBJ2-1; possible D gene TRBD1, 5 bases. Per the germline V gene, CDR1 is SEHNR and CDR2 is FQNEAQ (reference sequence). Trimming cost V 5 bases and J 8 bases, with 10 bases left between them. CDR3 length equals 12 residues. The CDR3 spells CASSPGHYEQFF. Here the CDR3 DNA reads TGTGCCAGCAGCCCTGGACACTATGAGCAGTTCTTC.

CDR3 DNA: TGTGCCAGCAGCTGGGTTGGAGAGGGGGCAGGTAATGAGCAGTTCTTC. Its translation is CASSWVGEGAGNEQFF. The rearrangement uses TRBV5-6 and TRBJ2-1; 7 bases are a match to TRBD1. Germline V gene lookup returns CDR1 SGHDT and CDR2 YYEEEE. This CDR3 comprises 16 residues. The ends lost 3 bases at V and 7 bases at J; junction bases unmatched: 13. Supplemented by reference TRBV5-6 and TRBJ2-1, the full variable domain reads DAGVTQSPTHLIKTRGQQVTLRCSPKSGHDTVSWYQQALGQGPQFIFQYYEEEERQRGNFPDRFSGHQFPNYSSELNVNALLLGDSALYLCASSWVGEGAGNEQFFGPGTRLTVL.

The rearrangement joins TRBV2 to TRBJ1-5; D may be TRBD1 (5 bases). The V gene's germline CDR1 is SNHLY and CDR2 FYNNEI. V gave up 3 bases and J gave up 7 bases, with 10 bases separating them. This CDR3 has 13 amino acids. CDR3 sequence (DNA): TGTGCCAGCAGTGACAGGGTGAGGCAGCCCCAGCATTTT. This translates into CASSDRVRQPQHF.

For the CDR3, the DNA is TGTGCCAGCAACCTAGACAGTTTGAACACTGAAGCTTTCTTT. Protein: CASNLDSLNTEAFF. The chain employs TRBV6-5 and TRBJ1-1; D is possibly TRBD1 (5 bases). The V end lost 7 bases, the J end lost 0 bases, and 12 bases lay between the germline ends. This CDR3 region has 14 residues. CDR1 MNHEY and CDR2 SVGAGI come from the germline V gene.

The CDR3 DNA reads TGTGCCAGCAGCTATGGACAGGGCGACACTGAAGCTTTCTTT. Translated, it gives CASSYGQGDTEAFF. The chain carries TRBV5-6 and TRBJ1-1; TRBD1 aligns across 8 bases. The CDR3 covers 14 residues. The ends lost 3 bases at V and 3 bases at J; junction bases unmatched: 4. Germline values: CDR1 SGHDT, CDR2 YYEEEE.

The V and J genes are TRBV28 and TRBJ1-4; D is possibly TRBD1 (5 bases). The V end was cut by 5 bases, the J end by 7 bases, with 17 bases between. The CDR3 extends over 15 amino acids. Per germline, CDR1 MDHEN and CDR2 SYDVKM. Written as DNA, the CDR3 is TGTGCCAGCAGTGGAAGGACACCGACCGCTGAAAAACTGTTTTTT. Translated: CASSGRTPTAEKLFF.